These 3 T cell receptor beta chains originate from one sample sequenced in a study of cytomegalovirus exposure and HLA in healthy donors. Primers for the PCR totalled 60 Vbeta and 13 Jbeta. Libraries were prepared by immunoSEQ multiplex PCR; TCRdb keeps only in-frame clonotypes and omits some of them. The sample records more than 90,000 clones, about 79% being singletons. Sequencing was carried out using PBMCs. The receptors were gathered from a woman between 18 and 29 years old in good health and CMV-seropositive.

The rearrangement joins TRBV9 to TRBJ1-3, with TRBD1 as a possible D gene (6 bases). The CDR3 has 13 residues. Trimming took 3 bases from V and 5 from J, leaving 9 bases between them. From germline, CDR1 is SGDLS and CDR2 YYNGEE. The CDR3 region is CASSADRRNTIYF. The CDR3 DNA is TGTGCCAGCAGCGCGGACAGAAGAAACACCATATATTTT.

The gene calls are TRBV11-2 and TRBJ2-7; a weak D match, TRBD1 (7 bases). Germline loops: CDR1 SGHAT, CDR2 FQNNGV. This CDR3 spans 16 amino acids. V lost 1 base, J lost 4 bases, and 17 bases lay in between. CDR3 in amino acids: CASSLGPSGGGYEQYF. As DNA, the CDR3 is TGTGCCAGCAGCTTAGGGCCGTCAGGGGGAGGTTACGAGCAGTACTTC.

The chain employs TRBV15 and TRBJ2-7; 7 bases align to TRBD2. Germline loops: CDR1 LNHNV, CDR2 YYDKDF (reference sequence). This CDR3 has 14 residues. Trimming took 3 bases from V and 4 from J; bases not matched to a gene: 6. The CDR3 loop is CATSRGGTDYEQYF. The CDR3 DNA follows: TGTGCCACCAGCAGGGGGGGGACGGATTACGAGCAGTACTTC.